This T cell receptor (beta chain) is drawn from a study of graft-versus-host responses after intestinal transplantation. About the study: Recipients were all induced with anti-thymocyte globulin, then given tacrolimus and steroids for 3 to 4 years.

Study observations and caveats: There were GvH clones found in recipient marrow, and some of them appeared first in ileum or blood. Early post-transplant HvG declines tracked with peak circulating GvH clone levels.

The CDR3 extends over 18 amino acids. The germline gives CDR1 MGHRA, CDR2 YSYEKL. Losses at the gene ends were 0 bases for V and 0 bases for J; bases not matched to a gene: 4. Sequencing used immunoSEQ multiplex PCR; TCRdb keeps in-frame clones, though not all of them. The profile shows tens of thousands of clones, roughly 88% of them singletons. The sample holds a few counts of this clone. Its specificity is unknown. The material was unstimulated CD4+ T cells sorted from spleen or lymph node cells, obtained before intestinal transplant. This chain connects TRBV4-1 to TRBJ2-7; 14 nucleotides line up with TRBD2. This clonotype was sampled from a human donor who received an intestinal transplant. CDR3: CASSQDAGLAGVSYEQYF. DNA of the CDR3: TGCGCCAGCAGCCAAGATGCGGGACTAGCGGGGGTCTCCTACGAGCAGTACTTC.